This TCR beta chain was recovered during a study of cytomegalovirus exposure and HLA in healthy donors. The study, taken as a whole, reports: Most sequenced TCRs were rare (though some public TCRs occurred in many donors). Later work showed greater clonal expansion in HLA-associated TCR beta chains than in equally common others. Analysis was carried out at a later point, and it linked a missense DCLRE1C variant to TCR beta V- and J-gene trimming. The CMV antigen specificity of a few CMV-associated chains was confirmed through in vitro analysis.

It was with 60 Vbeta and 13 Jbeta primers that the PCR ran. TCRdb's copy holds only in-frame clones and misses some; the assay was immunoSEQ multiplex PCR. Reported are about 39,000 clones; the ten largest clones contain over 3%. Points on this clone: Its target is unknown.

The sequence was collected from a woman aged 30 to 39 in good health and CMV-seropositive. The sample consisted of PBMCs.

Here the CDR3 reads CAWSLATNQPQHF. As DNA, the CDR3 is TGTGCCTGGAGTCTGGCGACTAATCAGCCCCAGCATTTT. The J gene is TRBJ1-5, the V gene TRBV30; no reliable D call. CDR3 size: 13 residues. The germline V gene has CDR1 GTSNPN and CDR2 SVGIG (reference sequence). Trimming shortened V by 2 bases and J by 4 bases, and 9 bases separated the two germline ends.